This T cell receptor (beta chain) was sequenced for a study of T cells in tumors after PD-1 blockade (dated by TCRdb to between 2019 and 2020). In the study overall: Patients were excluded if they had prior checkpoint blockade, use of systemic immunosuppressants, or recent radiotherapy or other anti-cancer therapy within 4 weeks. Pembrolizumab 200 mg every 3 weeks or cemiplimab 350 mg every 2 weeks was administered to patients. Ongoing daily vismodegib 150 mg was also given to a subset of patients during anti-PD-1 treatment. On average, peripheral blood samples yielded 35,000 to 45,000 unique clonotypes and 90,000 to 120,000 TCR templates (range roughly 21,000-270,000). The study performed paired single-cell RNA and TCR sequencing on site-matched tumors from BCC or SCC patients before and after anti-PD-1 therapy. Bulk TCR sequencing was performed on 9 to 10 peripheral blood samples from about five patients to compare blood and tumor clonotypes. RECIST version 1.1 was the standard used to evaluate clinical response. The paper as a whole reports these results and caveats: Where the novel T cell clones came from was not determined, and possible sources could include lymphoid organs or rare unexpanded clones inside the tumor or in the tumor periphery. Around two fifths of the TCR clonotypes from tumors also showed up in blood, and some novel exhausted tumor clones were present in pre-treatment blood, which suggests peripheral recruitment.

For bulk TCRbeta sequencing, genomic DNA was extracted from tumor biopsies or peripheral blood, and input amounts ranged from about 600 ng to 6,004 ng. Every patient was a poor candidate for surgical resection and had histologically proven advanced or metastatic basal or squamous cell carcinoma. The basal cell carcinoma cohort was made up of roughly eleven patients, and bulk tumor TCR sequencing was performed for 8 of these patients. For this clone: Its antigen has not been determined. Base qualities are not provided; no much larger clone lies one nucleotide away.

The immunoSEQ platform was used to carry out deep TCRbeta sequencing. On the authors' methods: Only productive rearrangements were exported from the immunoSEQ Analyzer for further analysis. T cell phenotypes were assigned to bulk TCRbeta clonotypes by matching the clonotypes to single-cell RNA+TCR-seq clones that had the same TCRbeta sequence. Clone enrichment in tumor was computed as tumor frequency divided by PBMC frequency from bulk TCR sequencing. TCRs were grouped by GLIPH into specificity groups, defined as clusters of distinct TCRs likely recognizing common antigens via shared CDR3 motifs. TCRdb carries this immuneACCESS record with in-frame sequences only. Its versions omit some clonotypes, under half of them owing to an unresolved V gene in the studies checked, with the rest unexplained. Clone size and V and J calls were adopted from that table, with D and trimming inferred from the DNA. For this sample there are under 6,500 clones; about four fifths appear just once. Roughly 48% of the sample is taken by the ten largest.

V ends up 5 bases short and J 4 bases short, with an unmatched junction base count of 4. The CDR3 runs 13 residues from the cysteine to the phenylalanine. The read is trimmed to its CDR3 DNA, 39 bases read in frame from base 1. CDR1 SQVTM and CDR2 ANQGSEA were looked up in the germline V gene. Rearrangement joined TRBV29-1 to TRBJ1-2, with 10 bases matching TRBD1. Source: PBMCs, taken after anti-PD-1 therapy. The sequence came from a human donor with advanced basal cell or squamous cell carcinoma (not recorded which). At the DNA level, the sequence is TGCAGCGTTAGAGGGACAGGGGCCTATGGCTACACCTTC. Translated, this gives CSVRGTGAYGYTF.